Sequencing of this TCR beta chain was carried out in a study of PD-1 blockade in classical Hodgkin lymphoma. Findings and limits, study-wide: The study found that TCR diversity rose significantly by C4D1 in CD4+ but not CD8+ cells.

This CDR3 is built from 15 residues. Trimming took 3 bases from V and 2 from J, leaving 14 bases between them. Germline V lookup: CDR1 KGHSH, CDR2 LQKENI. Generated by immunoSEQ multiplex PCR, the TCRdb table keeps only in-frame clones and is missing some. Of a few thousand clones listed, approximately 70% are singletons. For this clone: The antigen is undetermined.

Patients all relapsed after autologous stem cell transplantation, and there was variation in brentuximab vedotin exposure. CD8+ T cell isolation from thawed PBMCs was performed by magnetic negative selection. This sequence joins TRBV18 and TRBJ2-7; D ambiguous. This specimen consisted of CD8+ T cells from blood, obtained at baseline. This clonotype originated in a human donor with classical Hodgkin lymphoma. For the CDR3, the DNA is TGTGCCAGCTCACCCTCTTTGTGGGGTGCCTACGAGCAGTACTTC. Its protein product is CASSPSLWGAYEQYF.